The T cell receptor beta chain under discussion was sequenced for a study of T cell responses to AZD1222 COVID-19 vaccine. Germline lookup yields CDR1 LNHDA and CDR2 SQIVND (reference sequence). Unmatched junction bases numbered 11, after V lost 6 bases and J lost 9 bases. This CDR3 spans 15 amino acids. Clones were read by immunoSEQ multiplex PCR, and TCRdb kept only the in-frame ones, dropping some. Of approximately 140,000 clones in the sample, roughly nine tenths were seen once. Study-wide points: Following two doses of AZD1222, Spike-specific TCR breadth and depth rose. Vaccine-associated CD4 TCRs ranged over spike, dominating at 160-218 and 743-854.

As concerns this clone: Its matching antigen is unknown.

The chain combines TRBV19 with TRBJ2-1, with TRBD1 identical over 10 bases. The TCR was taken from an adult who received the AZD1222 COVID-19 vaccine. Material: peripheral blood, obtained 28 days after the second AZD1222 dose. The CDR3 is CASSITRDRGFEQFF. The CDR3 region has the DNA TGTGCCAGTAGCATAACCCGGGACAGGGGTTTTGAGCAGTTCTTC.